The 18 T cell receptor beta chains in this list originate from one sample, sequenced in a study of T cell repertoires in ileal Crohn's disease. Sequenced by immunoSEQ multiplex PCR; TCRdb stores in-frame clones only, minus some. In the table there are 13,000 or so clones, around four fifths of which are singletons. Time point specified: neoterminal ileum biopsy at postoperative endoscopy, about 6 months after surgery. Sample: ileal tissue. The receptors derive from an adult with Crohn's disease.

The chain couples TRBV7-9 to TRBJ1-1, with D maybe TRBD1 (5 bases). CDR1 and CDR2 (germline): SEHNR, FQNEAQ (reference sequence). The CDR3 has 16 amino acids. Trimming pared 0 bases from V and 0 bases from J, leaving 11 bases between. CDR3 residues: CASSLAGGVMNTEAFF. DNA of the CDR3: TGTGCCAGCAGCTTAGCGGGGGGGGTCATGAACACTGAAGCTTTCTTT.

V is TRBV18 and J is TRBJ2-1; 10 nucleotides line up with TRBD1. V lost 3 bases to trimming and J lost 8 bases; unmatched junction nucleotides: 7. Germline lookup yields CDR1 KGHSH and CDR2 LQKENI. The CDR3 runs to 15 residues. The CDR3 sequence: CASSPGQGKMYEQFF. The CDR3 bases are TGTGCCAGCTCACCGGGACAGGGGAAAATGTATGAGCAGTTCTTC.

This clone occurred a few times. This chain joins TRBV15 and TRBJ2-5, with 9 nucleotides matching TRBD1. V lost 0 bases, J lost 7 bases, and 6 bases stayed unmatched. Germline CDR1 LNHNV, CDR2 YYDKDF (reference sequence). CDR3 length: 15 residues. Here the CDR3 DNA reads TGTGCCACCAGCAGAGATGGGAGACAGGGGGGGACCCAGTACTTC. This gives the protein CATSRDGRQGGTQYF.

The chain couples TRBV6-6 to TRBJ2-2; a weak D match, TRBD2 (7 bases). V was clipped by 5 bases and J by 4 bases, with 14 bases between them. CDR1 is MNHNY and CDR2 is SVGAGI in the germline V gene (reference sequence). The CDR3 has 15 amino acids. CDR3 residues: CASSPRGLSTGELFF. Here the CDR3 DNA reads TGTGCCAGCAGTCCGCGGGGGCTTTCCACCGGGGAGCTGTTTTTT.

The count of this clone is one. V gene TRBV5-6 combines with J gene TRBJ1-3; D may be TRBD1 (5 bases). Germline V gene lookup returns CDR1 SGHDT and CDR2 YYEEEE. Trimming removed 2 bases from V and 6 bases from J, with 9 bases in between. The CDR3 totals 13 residues. The CDR3 sequence: CASSFRQLNTIYF. The CDR3 nucleotides read TGTGCCAGCAGCTTCCGACAGTTAAACACCATATATTTT.

The chain recombines TRBV5-4 with TRBJ2-3; 8 bases are a match to TRBD2. V shed 0 bases, J shed 0 bases, and the junction held 6 bases outside the gene matches. The CDR3 has 17 amino acids. The germline V gene has CDR1 SGHNT and CDR2 YYREEE (reference sequence). CDR3 in DNA: TGTGCCAGCAGCTTGGATGTGGCTAGCGGGAGCACAGATACGCAGTATTTT. The encoded protein is CASSLDVASGSTDTQYF.

The genes are TRBV5-1 and TRBJ2-5; 10 bases fit TRBD2. Germline V gene lookup returns CDR1 SGHRS and CDR2 YFSETQ. Losses at the gene ends were 1 base for V and 3 bases for J; bases not matched to a gene: 3. The CDR3 covers 15 residues. The CDR3 loop reads CASSLFLAGEETQYF. CDR3 nucleotide sequence: TGCGCCAGCAGCTTGTTTCTAGCGGGAGAAGAGACCCAGTACTTC. Using reference TRBV5-1 and TRBJ2-5 for the parts outside the CDR3, the full variable domain is KAGVTQTPRYLIKTRGQQVTLSCSPISGHRSVSWYQQTPGQGLQFLFEYFSETQRNKGNFPGRFSGRQFSNSRSEMNVSTLELGDSALYLCASSLFLAGEETQYFGPGTRLLVL.

The chain has TRBV27 and TRBJ1-4; D uncertain. The CDR3 sequence is 14 residues long. V lost 8 bases and J lost 0, with 10 bases in between. Germline V gene sequence: CDR1 MNHEY, CDR2 SMNVEV (reference sequence). The CDR3 nucleotides are TGTGCCAGCCGTCGAGCGGCAACTAATGAAAAACTGTTTTTT. Amino acids: CASRRAATNEKLFF. The whole variable domain, filled in from reference TRBV27 and TRBJ1-4, reads EAQVTQNPRYLITVTGKKLTVTCSQNMNHEYMSWYRQDPGLGLRQIYYSMNVEVTDKGDVPEGYKVSRKEKRNFPLILESPSPNQTSLYFCASRRAATNEKLFFGSGTQLSVL.

The J gene is TRBJ2-6, the V gene TRBV9, with D tentatively TRBD1 (6 bases). Germline CDR1 is SGDLS and CDR2 is YYNGEE. Trimming cost V 5 bases and J 1 base, with 10 bases left between them. The CDR3 length is 15 residues. The CDR3, as DNA: TGTGCCAGCAGTCAACAGGGTTCTGGGGCCAACGTCCTGACTTTC. The encoded protein is CASSQQGSGANVLTF.

The rearrangement joins TRBV18 to TRBJ2-7; 7 bases fit TRBD1. This CDR3 region has 14 residues. CDR1 KGHSH and CDR2 LQKENI come from the germline V gene. J was trimmed by 2 bases and V by 3 bases; bases with no gene match: 4. CDR3 bases: TGTGCCAGCTCACCGCGACAGGGAGCCTACGAGCAGTACTTC. It yields the protein CASSPRQGAYEQYF.

This rearrangement joins TRBV7-9 to TRBJ2-1, with D perhaps matching TRBD2 (5 bases). Per the germline V gene, CDR1 is SEHNR and CDR2 is FQNEAQ (reference sequence). This CDR3 comprises 17 residues. V gave up 0 bases and J gave up 5 bases, with 17 bases separating them. CDR3 DNA sequence: TGTGCCAGCAGCTTAGCGCGGGCAGGACTGGGAGACAATGAGCAGTTCTTC. Translation gives CASSLARAGLGDNEQFF.

The chain links TRBV30 to TRBJ1-2; D unresolved. Germline loops: CDR1 GTSNPN, CDR2 SVGIG (reference sequence). Trimming stripped 3 bases from V and 5 bases from J, with 7 bases between. This CDR3 region has 11 residues. The CDR3 sequence: CAWSYPYGYTF. The CDR3 DNA follows: TGTGCCTGGAGCTACCCATATGGCTACACCTTC.

There are a few counts of this clone. The sample carries other DNA sequences with the same CDR3. The genes are TRBV9 and TRBJ2-3; D ambiguous. The CDR3 contains 13 residues. Per germline, CDR1 SGDLS and CDR2 YYNGEE. V was clipped by 0 bases and J by 5 bases, with 7 bases between them. The CDR3 coding sequence is TGTGCCAGCAGCGTAGCCTGGAGAGATACGCAGTATTTT. Its translation: CASSVAWRDTQYF.

In regard to this clone: Mismatch with germline at one junction end may stem from a read error. The chain has TRBV11-2 and TRBJ2-7; no clear D gene. Germline loops: CDR1 SGHAT, CDR2 FQNNGV. The CDR3 is 13 residues long. The CDR3 DNA sequence: TGTGCCAGCAGCTTTTCAGAACGACAAGGTACACACTTC. It yields the protein CASSFSERQGTHF. Together with reference TRBV11-2 and TRBJ2-7, the CDR3 gives the full variable domain: EAGVAQSPRYKIIEKRQSVAFWCNPISGHATLYWYQQILGQGPKLLIQFQNNGVVDDSQLPKDRFSAERLKGVDSTLKIQPAKLEDSAVYLCASSFSERQGTHFGPGTRLTVT.

V usage is TRBV6-1 and J usage is TRBJ2-7, with 9 bases identical to TRBD1. Germline trimming cut 5 bases from V and 7 bases from J; bases unmatched to any gene: 6. From germline, CDR1 is MNHNS and CDR2 SASEGT. This CDR3 is 13 amino acids long. CDR3 sequence (DNA): TGTGCCAGCAGTAACAGGGGGCTAGGAGAGCAGTACTTC. Residues: CASSNRGLGEQYF.

This clone was observed a few times. The rearrangement links TRBV5-1 to TRBJ2-7, with D possibly being TRBD2 (5 bases). The V and J ends lost 2 bases and 7 bases respectively, with 13 bases between them. There are 13 residues in the CDR3. CDR1 and CDR2 (germline): SGHRS, YFSETQ. The CDR3 DNA reads as TGCGCCAGCAGCTTCGACCGGGGTTGGGAGCAGTACTTC. Protein sequence: CASSFDRGWEQYF. The whole variable domain, remainder taken from reference TRBV5-1 and TRBJ2-7, is KAGVTQTPRYLIKTRGQQVTLSCSPISGHRSVSWYQQTPGQGLQFLFEYFSETQRNKGNFPGRFSGRQFSNSRSEMNVSTLELGDSALYLCASSFDRGWEQYFGPGTRLTVT.

This chain joins TRBV5-1 and TRBJ2-3; 9 bases are shared with TRBD2. CDR1 SGHRS and CDR2 YFSETQ come from the germline V gene. The CDR3 has 14 amino acids. V was pared by 3 bases and J by 2 bases, with 1 base of the junction left unmatched. This chain's CDR3 is CASSWGLATDTQYF. The CDR3 nucleotides read TGCGCCAGCAGCTGGGGACTAGCCACAGATACGCAGTATTTT. The whole variable domain, remainder taken from reference TRBV5-1 and TRBJ2-3, is KAGVTQTPRYLIKTRGQQVTLSCSPISGHRSVSWYQQTPGQGLQFLFEYFSETQRNKGNFPGRFSGRQFSNSRSEMNVSTLELGDSALYLCASSWGLATDTQYFGPGTRLTVL.

The chain recombines TRBV29-1 with TRBJ2-2; no definite D call. V gave up 3 bases and J gave up 2 bases, with 7 bases separating them. The germline CDR1 and CDR2 sequences are SQVTM and ANQGSEA. CDR3 length equals 13 residues. The DNA of the CDR3 is TGCAGCGTTGATCTCCCTAACACCGGGGAGCTGTTTTTT. Its protein is CSVDLPNTGELFF.